Reported below is one T cell receptor beta chain. The record originates from a study of blood T cell repertoires in COVID-19. Clones were sequenced by immunoSEQ multiplex PCR, and TCRdb holds only the in-frame ones, with some missing. The sample lists around 270,000 clones, roughly 84% occurring once. V was trimmed by 3 bases and J by 2 bases, leaving 12 bases between them. Germline V gives CDR1 MNHEY, CDR2 SVGEGT. The CDR3 is 15 amino acids. V and J are TRBV6-2 or TRBV6-3 and TRBJ2-3; TRBD2 might be the D (6 bases). The TCR originated in a human donor with COVID-19, enrolled during active disease. The donor label of this sample is uncertain. Sequenced material: peripheral blood. This CDR3 is CASSYGGTLTDTQYF. The CDR3 DNA follows: TGTGCCAGCAGTTATGGCGGGACCCTCACAGATACGCAGTATTTT.